In its sample, the clone carrying this T cell receptor beta chain was seen once. The antigen remains undetermined. Specified treatment: over 15 received Ad26.COV2.S at low or high dose, single or two shots; about 5 received placebo; per-sample allocation not given. Collection of samples fell on day 63 after the first vaccine or placebo injection. Only in-frame clones appear in the TCRdb table, and some are missing; sequencing was by immunoSEQ multiplex PCR. The sample shows 400,000 to 450,000 clones, approximately 90% of them seen only once. The CDR3 loop spans 11 amino acids. CDR1 is GTSNPN and CDR2 is SVGIG in the germline V gene (reference sequence). The V gene lost 2 bases and the J gene lost 7 bases, with 6 bases spanning the gap. The sample is drawn from a study of Ad26.COV2.S vaccination and SARS-CoV-2 variants. Study-wide results and caveats: Spike-specific TCR breadth was greater after Ad26.COV2.S than placebo.

This sequence joins TRBV30 and TRBJ2-1; D is uncertain. This material consisted of peripheral blood, taken in a trial of Ad26.COV2.S vaccine versus placebo. The clonotype comes from a person between 18 and 65 years old who received the Ad26.COV2.S COVID-19 vaccine or a placebo. The CDR3 loop is CAWSHENEQFF. In nucleotides, the CDR3 is TGTGCCTGGAGTCATGAGAATGAGCAGTTCTTC.